These 9 T cell receptor beta chains were all obtained from the same sample, sequenced in a study of T cell repertoires in cytomegalovirus infection. TCRdb re-called the reads with MiXCR, one entry per CDR3 protein. The sample yields hundreds of thousands of distinct CDR3 sequences, 17% seen once. Sequencing was done on a sample of PBMCs. These TCRs come from a human donor in good health (CMV status not recorded). Some clones in this sample may be carry-over from other donors' samples.

The sample holds a few counts of this clonotype. J is TRBJ2-7 and V is TRBV20-1; TRBD2 matches at 16 bases. The CDR3 covers 14 residues. Trimming at V came to 6 bases and at J to 7 bases, leaving 6 bases not matched to a gene. The germline CDR1 and CDR2 sequences are DFQATT and SNEGSKA (reference sequence). CDR3: CSAGTSGGAEEQYF. DNA of the CDR3: TGCAGTGCCGGGACTAGCGGGGGGGCTGAAGAGCAGTACTTC.

This chain connects TRBV10-3 to TRBJ1-1; TRBD1 agrees at 7 bases. V lost 8 bases, J lost 2 bases, and 8 bases stayed unmatched. CDR3 length: 14 residues. Germline V gene sequence: CDR1 ENHRY, CDR2 SYGVKD. As DNA, the CDR3 is TGTGCCATCGGGACAACAGGGGTAAACACTGAAGCTTTCTTT. This translates into CAIGTTGVNTEAFF.

In this sample, this clonotype turned up many times. The chain carries TRBV7-2 and TRBJ1-1, with D possibly matching TRBD1 (6 bases). CDR3 length: 15 amino acids. The V and J ends lost 8 bases and 3 bases respectively, with 19 bases between them. The germline gives CDR1 SGHTA, CDR2 FQGNSA. The CDR3 is CASLGQNSWDTEAFF. CDR3 nucleotide sequence: TGTGCCAGCCTTGGACAGAACTCATGGGACACTGAAGCTTTCTTT.

This clonotype was seen just once. V usage is TRBV28 and J usage is TRBJ2-2, with D perhaps TRBD1 or TRBD2 (5 bases each). CDR1 and CDR2 (germline): MDHEN, SYDVKM. Trimming stripped 8 bases from V and 6 bases from J, with 19 bases between. CDR3 length: 15 amino acids. The CDR3 reads CASVTGTRWAGELFF. The CDR3 DNA sequence: TGTGCCAGCGTGACCGGGACGCGATGGGCCGGGGAGCTGTTTTTT. The full variable domain, with the rest looked up from reference TRBV28 and TRBJ2-2, is DVKVTQSSRYLVKRTGEKVFLECVQDMDHENMFWYRQDPGLGLRLIYFSYDVKMKEKGDIPEGYSVSREKKERFSLILESASTNQTSMYLCASVTGTRWAGELFFGEGSRLTVL.

Only one count was recorded for this clonotype. The V call is TRBV5-4, the J call TRBJ2-4, with D hard to call. CDR1 is SGHNT, CDR2 YYREEE, per germline (reference sequence). V lost 2 bases and J 2 bases, leaving 14 bases between the germline ends. This CDR3 comprises 16 residues. CDR3 nucleotides: TGTGCCAGCAGCTTACAACGTGAGGAAACCAAAAACATTCAGTACTTC. Encoded protein: CASSLQREETKNIQYF.

This clonotype was found many times. The chain couples TRBV7-2 to TRBJ1-1; no clear D gene. The CDR3 spans 13 residues. V was trimmed by 7 bases and J by 1 base, leaving 10 bases between them. Germline V gene sequence: CDR1 SGHTA, CDR2 FQGNSA. CDR3 sequence reads: CASTEVRNTEAFF. The CDR3 DNA is TGTGCCAGCACCGAAGTAAGGAACACTGAAGCTTTCTTT. The entire variable domain, with the rest obtained from reference TRBV7-2 and TRBJ1-1, is as follows: GAGVSQSPSNKVTEKGKDVELRCDPISGHTALYWYRQSLGQGLEFLIYFQGNSAPDKSGLPSDRFSAERTGGSVSTLTIQRTQQEDSAVYLCASTEVRNTEAFFGQGTRLTVV.

This clonotype was seen more than once but under ten times. The chain couples TRBV5-8 to TRBJ2-5, with TRBD1 matching 7 bases. The germline gives CDR1 SGHTS, CDR2 YDEGEE. The CDR3 spans 14 residues. The junction had 5 bases not matched to a gene; V was cut back by 5 bases and J by 1 base. The CDR3 here is CASRGDSPQETQYF. DNA for the CDR3: TGTGCCAGCAGAGGGGACAGCCCCCAAGAGACCCAGTACTTC. Supplemented by reference TRBV5-8 and TRBJ2-5, the full variable domain reads EAGVTQSPTHLIKTRGQQATLRCSPISGHTSVYWYQQALGLGLQFLLWYDEGEERNRGNFPPRFSGRQFPNYSSELNVNALELEDSALYLCASRGDSPQETQYFGPGTRLLVL.

Details on this clonotype: A clone one base away is much larger, so this may be a read error. V and J are TRBV6-6 and TRBJ2-7, with D maybe TRBD2 (5 bases). This CDR3 comprises 14 residues. In germline, CDR1 is MNHNY, CDR2 SVGAGI (reference sequence). V lost 7 bases and J lost 1, with 14 bases in between. The CDR3: CASMEAFSSYEQYF. DNA for the CDR3: TGTGCCAGCATGGAGGCCTTCTCTTCCTACGAGCAGTACTTC.

This clonotype was observed a few times. This chain joins TRBV5-1 and TRBJ1-5; tentatively, D is TRBD1 (6 bases). The CDR3 extends over 15 amino acids. With 4 bases removed from V and 6 bases from J, the gap between germline ends came to 17 bases. In germline, CDR1 is SGHRS, CDR2 YFSETQ. The CDR3 spells CASSPGPGGGQPQHF. The CDR3 coding sequence is TGCGCCAGCAGCCCTGGTCCCGGAGGGGGTCAGCCCCAGCATTTT.